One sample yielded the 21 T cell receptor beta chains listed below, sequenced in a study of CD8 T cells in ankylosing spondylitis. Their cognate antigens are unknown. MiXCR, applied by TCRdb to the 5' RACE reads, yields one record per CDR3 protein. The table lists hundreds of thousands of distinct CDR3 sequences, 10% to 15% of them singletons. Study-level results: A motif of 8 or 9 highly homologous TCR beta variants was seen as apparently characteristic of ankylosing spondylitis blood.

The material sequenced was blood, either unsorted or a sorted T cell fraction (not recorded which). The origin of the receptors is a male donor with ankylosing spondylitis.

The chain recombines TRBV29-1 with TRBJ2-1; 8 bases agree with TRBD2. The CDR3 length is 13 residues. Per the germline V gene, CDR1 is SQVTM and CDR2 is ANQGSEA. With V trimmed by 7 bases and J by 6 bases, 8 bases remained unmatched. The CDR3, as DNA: TGCAGCGGGGAGCGGGGGCCGCTCAATGAGCAGTTCTTC. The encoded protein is CSGERGPLNEQFF.

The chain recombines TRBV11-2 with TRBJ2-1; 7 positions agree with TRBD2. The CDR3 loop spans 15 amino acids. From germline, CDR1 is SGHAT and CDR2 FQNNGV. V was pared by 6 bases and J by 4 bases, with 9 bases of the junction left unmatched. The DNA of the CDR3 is TGTGCCAGCAGTTTTGCTGCGGGGGTATACAATGAGCAGTTCTTC. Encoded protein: CASSFAAGVYNEQFF. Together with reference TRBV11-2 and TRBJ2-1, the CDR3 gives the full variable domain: EAGVAQSPRYKIIEKRQSVAFWCNPISGHATLYWYQQILGQGPKLLIQFQNNGVVDDSQLPKDRFSAERLKGVDSTLKIQPAKLEDSAVYLCASSFAAGVYNEQFFGPGTRLTVL.

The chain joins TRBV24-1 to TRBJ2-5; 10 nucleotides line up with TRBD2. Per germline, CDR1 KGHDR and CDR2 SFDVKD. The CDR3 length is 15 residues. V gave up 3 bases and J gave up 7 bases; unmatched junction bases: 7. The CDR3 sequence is CATSDPGTSVATQYF. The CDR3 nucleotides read TGTGCCACCAGTGATCCCGGGACTAGCGTGGCGACCCAGTACTTC.

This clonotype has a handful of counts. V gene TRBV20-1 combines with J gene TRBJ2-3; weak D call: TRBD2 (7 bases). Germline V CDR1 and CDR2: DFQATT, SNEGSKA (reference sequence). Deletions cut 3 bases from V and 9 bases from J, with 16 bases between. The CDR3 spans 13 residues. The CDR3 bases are TGCAGTGCTAGTGGGGGGGCGAATGAGACGCAGTATTTT. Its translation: CSASGGANETQYF.

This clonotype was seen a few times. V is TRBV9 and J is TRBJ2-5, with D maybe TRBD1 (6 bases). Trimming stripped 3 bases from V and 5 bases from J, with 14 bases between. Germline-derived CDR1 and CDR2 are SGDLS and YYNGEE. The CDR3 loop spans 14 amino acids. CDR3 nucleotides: TGTGCCAGCAGCGCCTTTGGGCAGGGGGAGACCCAGTACTTC. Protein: CASSAFGQGETQYF.

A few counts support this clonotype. In DNA, the CDR3 is TGTGCCAGCAGTTTTAGAGACACGGACCCCTCCAGGGGGGAGCTGTTTTTT. Residues: CASSFRDTDPSRGELFF. The rearrangement joins TRBV12-3 or TRBV12-4 to TRBJ2-2; D is unresolved. The CDR3 contains 17 residues. V dropped 3 bases and J dropped 8 bases, with 22 bases sitting between them.

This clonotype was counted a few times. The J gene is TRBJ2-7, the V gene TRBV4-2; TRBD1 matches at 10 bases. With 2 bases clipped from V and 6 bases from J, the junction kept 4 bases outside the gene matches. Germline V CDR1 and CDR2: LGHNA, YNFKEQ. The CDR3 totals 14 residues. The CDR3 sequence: CASSQRDRGGEQYF. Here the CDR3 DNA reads TGTGCCAGCAGCCAACGGGACAGGGGAGGCGAGCAGTACTTC.

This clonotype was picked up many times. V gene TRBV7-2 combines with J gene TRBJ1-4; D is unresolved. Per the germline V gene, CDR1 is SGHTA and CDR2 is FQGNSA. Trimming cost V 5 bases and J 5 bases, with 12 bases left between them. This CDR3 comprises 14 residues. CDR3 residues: CASSIDGKNEKLFF. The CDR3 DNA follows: TGTGCCAGCAGCATAGACGGAAAGAATGAAAAACTGTTTTTT.

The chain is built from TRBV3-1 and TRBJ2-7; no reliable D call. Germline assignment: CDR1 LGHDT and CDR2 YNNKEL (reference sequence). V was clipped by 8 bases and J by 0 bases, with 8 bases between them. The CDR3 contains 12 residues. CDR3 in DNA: TGTGCCAGCGGAAAGAGCTCCTACGAGCAGTACTTC. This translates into CASGKSSYEQYF.

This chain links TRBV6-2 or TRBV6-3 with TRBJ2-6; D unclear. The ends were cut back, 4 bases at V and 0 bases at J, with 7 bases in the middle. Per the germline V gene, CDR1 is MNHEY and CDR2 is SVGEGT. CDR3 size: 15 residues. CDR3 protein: CASSSFLSGANVLTF. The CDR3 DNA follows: TGTGCCAGCAGTTCGTTCCTCTCTGGGGCCAACGTCCTGACTTTC.

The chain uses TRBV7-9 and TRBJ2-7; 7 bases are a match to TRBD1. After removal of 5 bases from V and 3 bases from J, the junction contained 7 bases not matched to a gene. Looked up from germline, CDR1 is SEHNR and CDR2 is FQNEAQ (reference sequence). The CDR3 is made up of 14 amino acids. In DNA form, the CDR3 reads TGTGCCAGCAGCAGGGGGCGCGACTTCTACGAGCAGTACTTC. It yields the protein CASSRGRDFYEQYF.

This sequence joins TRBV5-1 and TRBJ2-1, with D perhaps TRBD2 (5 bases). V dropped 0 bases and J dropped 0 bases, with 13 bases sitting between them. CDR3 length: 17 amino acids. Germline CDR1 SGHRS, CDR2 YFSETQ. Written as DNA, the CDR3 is TGCGCCAGCAGCTTGGGTCTAGCCTCGGGCTCCTACAATGAGCAGTTCTTC. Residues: CASSLGLASGSYNEQFF.

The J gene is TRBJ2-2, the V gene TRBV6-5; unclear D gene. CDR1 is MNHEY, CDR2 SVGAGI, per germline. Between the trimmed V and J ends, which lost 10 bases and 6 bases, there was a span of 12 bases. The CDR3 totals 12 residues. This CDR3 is CATKKGPGELFF. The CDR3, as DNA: TGTGCCACCAAAAAAGGTCCCGGGGAGCTGTTTTTT.

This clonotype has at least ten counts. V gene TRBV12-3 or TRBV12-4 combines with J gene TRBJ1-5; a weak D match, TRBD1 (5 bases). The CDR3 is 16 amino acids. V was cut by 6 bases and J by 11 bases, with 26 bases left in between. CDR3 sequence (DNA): TGTGCCAGCAGCACACCTCTCCCCAGGGCCAGTGAGGCCCAGCATTTT. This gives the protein CASSTPLPRASEAQHF.

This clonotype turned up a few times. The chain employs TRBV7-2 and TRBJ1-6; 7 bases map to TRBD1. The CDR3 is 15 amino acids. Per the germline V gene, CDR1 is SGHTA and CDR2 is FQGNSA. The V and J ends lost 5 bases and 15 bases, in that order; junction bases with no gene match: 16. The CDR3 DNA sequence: TGTGCCAGCAGCGCGAGACCCTTACAGGGGCCCGTCCTCCACTTT. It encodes CASSARPLQGPVLHF.

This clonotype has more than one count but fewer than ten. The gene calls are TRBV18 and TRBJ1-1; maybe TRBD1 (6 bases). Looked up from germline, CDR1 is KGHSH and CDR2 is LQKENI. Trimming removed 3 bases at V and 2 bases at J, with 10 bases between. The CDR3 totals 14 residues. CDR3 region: CASSPGAYNTEAFF. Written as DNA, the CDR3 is TGTGCCAGCTCACCGGGGGCTTACAACACTGAAGCTTTCTTT.

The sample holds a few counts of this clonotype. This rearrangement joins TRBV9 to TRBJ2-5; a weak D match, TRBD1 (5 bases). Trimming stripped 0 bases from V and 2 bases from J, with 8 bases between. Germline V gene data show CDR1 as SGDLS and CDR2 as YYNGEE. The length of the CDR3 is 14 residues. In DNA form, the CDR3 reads TGTGCCAGCAGCGTAGATCAGGGTCAAGAGACCCAGTACTTC. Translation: CASSVDQGQETQYF.

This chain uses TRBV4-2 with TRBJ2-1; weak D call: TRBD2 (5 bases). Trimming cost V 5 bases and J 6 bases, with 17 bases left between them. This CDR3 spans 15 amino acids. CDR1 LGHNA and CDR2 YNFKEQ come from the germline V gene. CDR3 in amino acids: CASSTGMRCCNEQFF. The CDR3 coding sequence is TGTGCCAGCAGCACCGGGATGCGCTGCTGCAATGAGCAGTTCTTC.

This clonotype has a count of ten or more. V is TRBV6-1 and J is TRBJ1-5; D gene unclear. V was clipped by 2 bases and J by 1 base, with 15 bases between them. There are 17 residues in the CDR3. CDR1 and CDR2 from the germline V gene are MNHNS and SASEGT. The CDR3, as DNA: TGTGCCAGCAGTGAACCCCCCACGTATCCGAGCAATCAGCCCCAGCATTTT. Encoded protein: CASSEPPTYPSNQPQHF.

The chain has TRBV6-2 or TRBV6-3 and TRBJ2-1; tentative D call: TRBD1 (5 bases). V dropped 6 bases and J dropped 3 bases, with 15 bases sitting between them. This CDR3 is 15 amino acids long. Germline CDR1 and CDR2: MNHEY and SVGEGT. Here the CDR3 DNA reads TGTGCCAGCAGAATCAAGGGGTGGTACTACAATGAGCAGTTCTTC. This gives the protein CASRIKGWYYNEQFF.

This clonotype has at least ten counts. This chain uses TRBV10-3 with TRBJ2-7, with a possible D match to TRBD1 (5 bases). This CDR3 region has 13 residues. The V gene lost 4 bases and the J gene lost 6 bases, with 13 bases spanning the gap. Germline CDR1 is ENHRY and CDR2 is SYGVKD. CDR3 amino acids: CAISVRQLAEQYF. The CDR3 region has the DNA TGTGCCATCAGTGTGAGACAGCTGGCCGAGCAGTACTTC.